These 9 T cell receptor beta chains share one sample of origin, sequenced in a study of metastatic and nonmetastatic thyroid tumors. Before thyroid surgery, none of the patients had received any treatment. TCRdb called clones again from the PCR reads with MiXCR. The profile shows 30,000 to 40,000 clones, about 31% of them singletons. Sample: blood. All receptors derive from a female donor with papillary thyroid cancer or a benign thyroid nodule (not recorded which). Some clones in this sample may be carry-over from other donors' samples.

Concerning this clone itself: A much bigger clone sits one base away, suggesting this may be a read error. The chain combines TRBV12-5 with TRBJ2-2; D is perhaps TRBD1 or TRBD2 (5 bases each). In germline, CDR1 is LGHNT, CDR2 FRNRAP. The CDR3 extends over 11 amino acids. This chain's CDR3 is CAIRGPGELFF. CDR3 nucleotides: TGTGCGATTCGGGGACCCGGGGAGCTGTTTTTT.

The chain recombines TRBV20-1 with TRBJ2-7; D is perhaps TRBD2 (7 bases). The ends were cut back, 3 bases at V and 4 bases at J, with 19 bases in the middle. CDR3 length equals 15 residues. The V gene's germline CDR1 is DFQATT and CDR2 SNEGSKA (reference sequence). The CDR3 DNA follows: TGCAGTGCTAGCCCCGGGGAGGGGGGGAGGTACGAGCAGTACTTC. Protein: CSASPGEGGRYEQYF.

This clone is termed medium-sized. This chain links TRBV7-2 with TRBJ2-7, with TRBD1 as a possible D gene (5 bases). CDR3 size: 11 residues. CDR1 and CDR2 from the germline V gene are SGHTA and FQGNSA. V was clipped by 6 bases and J by 6 bases, with 9 bases between them. The CDR3 DNA reads TGTGCCAGCAGGTTAACAGGCGAGCAGTACTTC. Translating gives CASRLTGEQYF.

A few counts support this clone. V usage is TRBV6-5 and J usage is TRBJ2-2; no reliable D call. Germline loops: CDR1 MNHEY, CDR2 SVGAGI. Trimming took 0 bases from V and 6 from J, leaving 8 bases between them. The CDR3 covers 14 residues. The CDR3 nucleotides read TGTGCCAGCAGTTACTCGAAGTTTCCCGGGGAGCTGTTTTTT. Its protein product is CASSYSKFPGELFF.

This chain uses TRBV6-1 with TRBJ2-7; D not certain. V shed 7 bases and J shed 4 bases, with 8 bases lying between them. Germline loops: CDR1 MNHNS, CDR2 SASEGT. The CDR3 loop spans 11 amino acids. CDR3 sequence reads: CASTGLYEQYF. CDR3 sequence (DNA): TGTGCCAGCACGGGCCTTTACGAGCAGTACTTC.

This chain uses TRBV5-1 with TRBJ2-5; D is ambiguous. The CDR3 extends over 13 amino acids. V was trimmed by 2 bases and J by 5 bases, leaving 10 bases between them. Germline CDR1 SGHRS, CDR2 YFSETQ. CDR3 loop: CASSFAVLETQYF. The CDR3 DNA is TGCGCCAGCAGCTTCGCCGTTCTCGAGACCCAGTACTTC. Using reference TRBV5-1 and TRBJ2-5 for the parts outside the CDR3, the full variable domain is KAGVTQTPRYLIKTRGQQVTLSCSPISGHRSVSWYQQTPGQGLQFLFEYFSETQRNKGNFPGRFSGRQFSNSRSEMNVSTLELGDSALYLCASSFAVLETQYFGPGTRLLVL.

This clone was counted between two and nine times. This chain uses TRBV20-1 with TRBJ2-6; D is perhaps TRBD1 (6 bases). CDR1 DFQATT and CDR2 SNEGSKA come from the germline V gene (reference sequence). Trimming pared 6 bases from V and 1 base from J, leaving 16 bases between. CDR3 length: 16 amino acids. The CDR3 is CSAPSRGRSGANVLTF. The DNA for the CDR3 is TGCAGTGCCCCGTCGAGGGGGAGATCTGGGGCCAACGTCCTGACTTTC.

This clone was counted a few times. The V gene is TRBV28, the J gene TRBJ1-5; no firm D call. In germline, CDR1 is MDHEN, CDR2 SYDVKM. This CDR3 comprises 14 residues. Trimming stripped 3 bases from V and 3 bases from J, with 9 bases between. Here the CDR3 DNA reads TGTGCCAGCAGTTTTGGCAGAGCCAATCAGCCCCAGCATTTT. This translates into CASSFGRANQPQHF.

J is TRBJ2-1 and V is TRBV18; no firm D call. Germline V gives CDR1 KGHSH, CDR2 LQKENI. CDR3 size: 15 residues. Trimming left V 3 bases short and J 0 bases short, with 9 bases between. CDR3 residues: CASSPNISSYNEQFF. CDR3 bases: TGTGCCAGCTCACCTAACATCAGCTCCTACAATGAGCAGTTCTTC.